The 9 T cell receptor beta chains in this list originate from one sample, sequenced in a study of T cell responses to AZD1222 COVID-19 vaccine. Method: immunoSEQ multiplex PCR; TCRdb's copy keeps in-frame clones and lacks some. The sample holds under 200,000 clones, approximately 92% seen once. The sequenced sample was peripheral blood, obtained on day 0 of AZD1222 vaccination. The receptors originated from an adult in good health.

V gene TRBV6-2 or TRBV6-3 combines with J gene TRBJ1-5; D may be TRBD1 (5 bases). CDR3 size: 14 residues. The V and J ends lost 5 bases and 2 bases respectively, with 10 bases between them. Per germline, CDR1 MNHEY and CDR2 SVGEGT. Here the CDR3 reads CASSIRRGNQPQHF. Here the CDR3 DNA reads TGTGCCAGCAGTATTCGCAGGGGCAATCAGCCCCAGCATTTT.

This chain joins TRBV19 and TRBJ1-4; D might be TRBD1 (6 bases). Per the germline V gene, CDR1 is LNHDA and CDR2 is SQIVND (reference sequence). Between the trimmed V and J ends, which lost 4 bases and 6 bases, there was a span of 15 bases. The CDR3 totals 15 residues. This CDR3 reads CASSSQGHGYEKLFF. The CDR3 DNA is TGTGCCAGTAGTAGCCAGGGGCACGGCTATGAAAAACTGTTTTTT.

The chain couples TRBV10-2 to TRBJ1-2; D is unresolved. Trimming removed 3 bases from V and 6 bases from J, with 8 bases in between. Germline lookup yields CDR1 WSHSY and CDR2 SAAADI. The CDR3 has 12 residues. The CDR3 coding sequence is TGCGCCAGCAGTGATACATGGAATGGCTACACCTTC. Translation gives CASSDTWNGYTF.

The chain combines TRBV7-9 with TRBJ2-1; D might be TRBD1 (5 bases). CDR3 size: 13 residues. The V gene lost 5 bases and the J gene lost 8 bases, with 13 bases spanning the gap. From germline, CDR1 is SEHNR and CDR2 FQNEAQ (reference sequence). CDR3 in amino acids: CASSSVRVYEQFF. The CDR3 DNA follows: TGTGCCAGCAGCAGCGTCAGGGTATATGAGCAGTTCTTC.

The rearrangement joins TRBV5-4 to TRBJ2-2; 8 bases map to TRBD2. CDR1 SGHNT and CDR2 YYREEE come from the germline V gene (reference sequence). Losses at the gene ends were 2 bases for V and 6 bases for J; bases not matched to a gene: 6. The CDR3 has 15 residues. The CDR3 nucleotides read TGTGCCAGCAGCTTCAGCGGGGGAGGGTCCGGGGAGCTGTTTTTT. Protein sequence: CASSFSGGGSGELFF. The complete variable domain, with remaining parts taken from reference TRBV5-4 and TRBJ2-2, reads ETGVTQSPTHLIKTRGQQVTLRCSSQSGHNTVSWYQQALGQGPQFIFQYYREEENGRGNFPPRFSGLQFPNYSSELNVNALELDDSALYLCASSFSGGGSGELFFGEGSRLTVL.

The chain combines TRBV28 with TRBJ2-7; unclear D gene. Germline lookup yields CDR1 MDHEN and CDR2 SYDVKM. V was trimmed by 4 bases and J by 5 bases, leaving 12 bases between them. The CDR3 runs 13 residues. The CDR3 nucleotides read TGTGCCAGCAGTTCAGGCCAGAGTCACGAGCAGTACTTC. It specifies CASSSGQSHEQYF.

The V gene is TRBV20-1, the J gene TRBJ2-7; 7 bases fit TRBD1. This CDR3 spans 14 amino acids. Germline CDR1 is DFQATT and CDR2 is SNEGSKA (reference sequence). V shed 3 bases and J 5 bases; nucleotides not matched to a gene: 10. DNA for the CDR3: TGCAGTGCTAGTTCTCGGGCAGGGGGAGACGAGCAGTACTTC. Translation gives CSASSRAGGDEQYF.

The chain carries TRBV7-2 and TRBJ2-3; D tentatively reads TRBD1 or TRBD2 (5 bases each). Looked up from germline, CDR1 is SGHTA and CDR2 is FQGNSA. Trimming removed 0 bases from V and 1 base from J, with 8 bases in between. This CDR3 has 15 amino acids. CDR3 amino acids: CASSLAGPRTDTQYF. DNA for the CDR3: TGTGCCAGCAGCTTAGCGGGACCCCGCACAGATACGCAGTATTTT. The full variable domain, its missing parts supplied by reference TRBV7-2 and TRBJ2-3, is GAGVSQSPSNKVTEKGKDVELRCDPISGHTALYWYRQSLGQGLEFLIYFQGNSAPDKSGLPSDRFSAERTGGSVSTLTIQRTQQEDSAVYLCASSLAGPRTDTQYFGPGTRLTVL.

This clone has just one count. The chain is built from TRBV18 and TRBJ2-5; perhaps TRBD1 as D (7 bases). The CDR3 loop spans 15 amino acids. Germline CDR1 KGHSH, CDR2 LQKENI. V was cut by 3 bases and J by 2 bases, with 13 bases left in between. CDR3 DNA: TGTGCCAGCTCACCGCGGCAGGGGGGTCAAGAGACCCAGTACTTC. It specifies CASSPRQGGQETQYF.